A single sample gave rise to the 26 T cell receptor beta chains below, sequenced in a study of T cell responses to AZD1222 COVID-19 vaccine. Here immunoSEQ multiplex PCR was the method, and the copy in TCRdb shows in-frame clones only, minus some. The repertoire consists of about 110,000 clones, with roughly 90% occurring once and the leading ten covering roughly 3%. The sample in question was peripheral blood, obtained on day 0 of MenACWY control vaccination. The receptors derive from an adult in good health.

The rearrangement links TRBV29-1 to TRBJ2-2, with TRBD1 matching 7 bases. Looked up from germline, CDR1 is SQVTM and CDR2 is ANQGSEA. With 7 bases clipped from V and 5 bases from J, the junction kept 4 bases outside the gene matches. CDR3 length: 12 amino acids. DNA for the CDR3: TGCAGCGCTCCACAGGGGACCGGGGAGCTGTTTTTT. This codes for CSAPQGTGELFF.

V is TRBV5-1 and J is TRBJ2-2; 8 bases line up with TRBD1. The ends lost 3 bases at V and 4 bases at J; junction bases unmatched: 11. Germline V gene data show CDR1 as SGHRS and CDR2 as YFSETQ. The CDR3 is 17 amino acids. CDR3 amino acids: CASSSYGQGLGTGELFF. The CDR3 region has the DNA TGCGCCAGCAGCTCATACGGACAGGGTTTGGGCACCGGGGAGCTGTTTTTT.

This clone has just one count. The chain uses TRBV7-2 and TRBJ1-5; a possible D gene is TRBD1 (6 bases). Germline lookup yields CDR1 SGHTA and CDR2 FQGNSA. V was trimmed by 5 bases and J by 6 bases, leaving 14 bases between them. This CDR3 has 14 amino acids. The DNA for the CDR3 is TGTGCCAGCAGCCCGGGGGGGGGCGTTCAGCCCCAGCATTTT. This encodes CASSPGGGVQPQHF.

The chain uses TRBV11-2 and TRBJ1-6; no clear D gene. The germline gives CDR1 SGHAT, CDR2 FQNNGV. The CDR3 is made up of 12 amino acids. V was shortened by 1 base and J by 8 bases, with 3 bases between the two germline ends. The CDR3 DNA sequence: TGTGCCAGCAGCTTAGTCGATTCACCCCTCCACTTT. Its translation: CASSLVDSPLHF.

The chain uses TRBV9 and TRBJ1-3, with no clear D. The V gene's germline CDR1 is SGDLS and CDR2 YYNGEE. V was cut by 3 bases and J by 2 bases, with 12 bases left in between. The CDR3 runs 15 residues. For the CDR3, the DNA is TGTGCCAGCAGCGCAGTCGGCGGGGCTGGAAACACCATATATTTT. Its translation is CASSAVGGAGNTIYF.

The chain has TRBV10-2 and TRBJ1-1; tentative D call: TRBD1 (5 bases). V was shortened by 7 bases and J by 10 bases, with 19 bases between the two germline ends. Per the germline V gene, CDR1 is WSHSY and CDR2 is SAAADI. The CDR3 sequence is 13 residues long. The CDR3 loop reads CASKTTGFGGAFF. The CDR3 DNA follows: TGCGCCAGCAAGACAACAGGTTTCGGGGGAGCTTTCTTT.

This clone has a single count. The V call is TRBV7-2, the J call TRBJ2-7; 11 positions agree with TRBD2. V dropped 5 bases and J dropped 3; count of bases not matched to a gene: 6. The length of the CDR3 is 15 residues. Germline CDR1 and CDR2: SGHTA and FQGNSA. The CDR3, as DNA: TGTGCCAGCAGCATACTAGCGGGGGATTACTACGAGCAGTACTTC. It encodes CASSILAGDYYEQYF. Full variable domain (rest looked up from reference TRBV7-2 and TRBJ2-7): GAGVSQSPSNKVTEKGKDVELRCDPISGHTALYWYRQSLGQGLEFLIYFQGNSAPDKSGLPSDRFSAERTGGSVSTLTIQRTQQEDSAVYLCASSILAGDYYEQYFGPGTRLTVT.

This chain joins TRBV30 and TRBJ1-2; 8 bases line up with TRBD1. V was clipped by 7 bases and J by 5 bases; unmatched bases: 9. Germline CDR1 reads GTSNPN; CDR2 reads SVGIG (reference sequence). This CDR3 region has 13 residues. In DNA, the CDR3 is TGTGCCTCATACCAGGGGGCAGGATATGGCTACACCTTC. It yields the protein CASYQGAGYGYTF.

J is TRBJ1-1 and V is TRBV29-1, with unresolved D. CDR1 and CDR2 (germline): SQVTM, ANQGSEA. The CDR3 has 12 amino acids. Trimming shortened V by 6 bases and J by 9 bases, and 17 bases separated the two germline ends. The CDR3 coding sequence is TGCAGCGTCGAGGAATCCCAGGTTCAAGCTTTCTTT. This sequence encodes CSVEESQVQAFF.

The rearrangement links TRBV18 to TRBJ1-6; D is ambiguous. Between the trimmed V and J ends, which lost 6 bases and 0 bases, there was a span of 6 bases. This CDR3 is 14 amino acids long. Looked up from germline, CDR1 is KGHSH and CDR2 is LQKENI. The CDR3 DNA sequence: TGTGCCAGCTCCCCCAGCTCCTATAATTCACCCCTCCACTTT. It yields the protein CASSPSSYNSPLHF.

This chain connects TRBV5-5 to TRBJ2-1, with D perhaps TRBD2 (6 bases). The CDR3 sequence is 12 residues long. The V end was cut by 7 bases, the J end by 7 bases, with 12 bases between. The germline CDR1 and CDR2 sequences are SGHKS and YYEKEE (reference sequence). CDR3 residues: CASGRGRNEQFF. CDR3 DNA sequence: TGTGCCAGCGGCCGAGGGAGGAATGAGCAGTTCTTC. Variable domain in full (rest from reference TRBV5-5 and TRBJ2-1): DAGVTQSPTHLIKTRGQQVTLRCSPISGHKSVSWYQQVLGQGPQFIFQYYEKEERGRGNFPDRFSARQFPNYSSELNVNALLLGDSALYLCASGRGRNEQFFGPGTRLTVL.

The chain links TRBV7-3 to TRBJ2-5; no definite D call. Germline V gene lookup returns CDR1 SGHTA and CDR2 FQGTGA. V gave up 4 bases and J gave up 3 bases, with 12 bases separating them. The CDR3 is made up of 14 amino acids. CDR3 coding DNA: TGTGCCAGCAGCTCTTCGACTTTAAAAGAGACCCAGTACTTC. Amino acids: CASSSSTLKETQYF.

About this clone itself: Other DNA sequences within the sample encode an identical CDR3. This chain connects TRBV19 to TRBJ1-1; D is unresolved. The V end was cut by 1 base, the J end by 3 bases, with 6 bases between. CDR3 length equals 13 residues. Germline assignment: CDR1 LNHDA and CDR2 SQIVND (reference sequence). The CDR3 protein is CASSIGRDTEAFF. The CDR3 DNA reads TGTGCCAGTAGTATAGGCCGAGACACTGAAGCTTTCTTT. The full variable domain, with the rest looked up from reference TRBV19 and TRBJ1-1, is DGGITQSPKYLFRKEGQNVTLSCEQNLNHDAMYWYRQDPGQGLRLIYYSQIVNDFQKGDIAEGYSVSREKKESFPLTVTSAQKNPTAFYLCASSIGRDTEAFFGQGTRLTVV.

This chain uses TRBV7-3 with TRBJ2-5; D tentatively reads TRBD1 or TRBD2 (5 bases each). Germline CDR1 SGHTA, CDR2 FQGTGA. With 0 bases removed from V and 5 bases from J, the gap between germline ends came to 16 bases. The CDR3 has 16 amino acids. Here the CDR3 reads CASSLTGTGLVETQYF. As DNA, the CDR3 is TGTGCCAGCAGCTTAACAGGGACCGGCTTGGTGGAGACCCAGTACTTC. The full variable domain, with the rest looked up from reference TRBV7-3 and TRBJ2-5, is GAGVSQTPSNKVTEKGKYVELRCDPISGHTALYWYRQSLGQGPEFLIYFQGTGAADDSGLPNDRFFAVRPEGSVSTLKIQRTERGDSAVYLCASSLTGTGLVETQYFGPGTRLLVL.

The rearrangement joins TRBV6-1 to TRBJ2-2; D ambiguous. Trimming took off 1 base at V and 0 bases at J, with 9 bases between the two ends. Germline assignment: CDR1 MNHNS and CDR2 SASEGT. The CDR3 length is 16 residues. The CDR3 sequence: CASSEVGSANTGELFF. CDR3 nucleotide sequence: TGTGCCAGCAGTGAAGTTGGCAGCGCGAACACCGGGGAGCTGTTTTTT.

J is TRBJ1-1 and V is TRBV9; unclear D gene. The CDR3 contains 14 residues. V lost 3 bases to trimming and J lost 7 bases, with 16 bases between them. Germline CDR1 reads SGDLS; CDR2 reads YYNGEE. This chain's CDR3 is CASSAGGVSDEAFF. DNA for the CDR3: TGTGCCAGCAGCGCGGGTGGGGTATCGGATGAAGCTTTCTTT.

The chain uses TRBV11-2 and TRBJ1-1; D not certain. Looked up from germline, CDR1 is SGHAT and CDR2 is FQNNGV. This CDR3 is 19 amino acids long. The V and J ends lost 2 bases and 4 bases respectively, with 26 bases between them. The CDR3: CASSLPTSPIRELSTEAFF. The CDR3 DNA is TGTGCCAGCAGCTTACCGACCTCACCAATAAGGGAGTTGAGCACTGAAGCTTTCTTT.

The CDR3 reads CASSQDLLGSYEQYF. CDR3 DNA sequence: TGTGCCAGCAGCCAAGATCTCCTGGGTTCCTACGAGCAGTACTTC. V is TRBV4-2 and J is TRBJ2-7; D not resolved. Between the trimmed V and J ends, which lost 0 bases and 1 base, there was a span of 10 bases. Germline assignment: CDR1 LGHNA and CDR2 YNFKEQ. This CDR3 spans 15 amino acids.

The chain employs TRBV5-4 and TRBJ2-7; TRBD2 agrees at 9 bases. CDR3 length equals 16 residues. CDR1 SGHNT and CDR2 YYREEE come from the germline V gene (reference sequence). V was clipped by 0 bases and J by 3 bases; unmatched bases: 7. In DNA form, the CDR3 reads TGTGCCAGCAGCTTGGGGACTAGCGTTACGATCTACGAGCAGTACTTC. Protein: CASSLGTSVTIYEQYF.

This clone was observed once. Other DNA sequences in this specimen translate into the identical CDR3. V usage is TRBV4-3 and J usage is TRBJ2-2, with D possibly being TRBD2 (5 bases). The CDR3 contains 16 residues. Trimming cost V 0 bases and J 2 bases, with 10 bases left between them. Germline V lookup: CDR1 LGHNA, CDR2 YSLEER. CDR3 residues: CASSQDRGINTGELFF. CDR3 in DNA: TGCGCCAGCAGCCAAGATCGGGGAATAAACACCGGGGAGCTGTTTTTT.

The table lists this clone with a count of one. V and J are TRBV11-2 and TRBJ2-4, with 7 bases that match TRBD1. The germline gives CDR1 SGHAT, CDR2 FQNNGV. CDR3 length equals 14 residues. With V trimmed by 5 bases and J by 8 bases, 9 bases remained unmatched. The CDR3 DNA sequence: TGTGCCAGCAGCATCCACAGGGGCGAACACATTCAGTACTTC. Translating gives CASSIHRGEHIQYF.

The chain has TRBV30 and TRBJ2-2; possibly TRBD1 for D (5 bases). V shed 2 bases and J shed 1 base, with 8 bases lying between them. The CDR3 length is 14 residues. Germline CDR1 GTSNPN, CDR2 SVGIG (reference sequence). CDR3 protein: CAWSRQLNTGELFF. CDR3 nucleotide sequence: TGTGCCTGGAGTAGACAGCTGAACACCGGGGAGCTGTTTTTT.

The chain employs TRBV19 and TRBJ1-4; 8 bases are a match to TRBD1. CDR1 and CDR2 (germline): LNHDA, SQIVND (reference sequence). The CDR3 consists of 15 residues. Trimming removed 4 bases from V and 7 bases from J; junction bases left unmatched: 8. The CDR3 DNA sequence: TGTGCCAGTAGTAGGCGAGGACAGGGTGGTGAAAAACTGTTTTTT. It specifies CASSRRGQGGEKLFF.

This chain connects TRBV5-1 to TRBJ1-1; no definite D call. Trimming pared 0 bases from V and 2 bases from J, leaving 11 bases between. The CDR3 spans 15 residues. Germline V CDR1 and CDR2: SGHRS, YFSETQ. In nucleotides, the CDR3 is TGCGCCAGCAGCTTGGCAAAGGAGGAAAACACTGAAGCTTTCTTT. It yields the protein CASSLAKEENTEAFF.

The V gene is TRBV7-9, the J gene TRBJ1-2; 8 bases are shared with TRBD1. V shed 3 bases, J shed 2 bases, and the junction held 11 bases outside the gene matches. CDR1 SEHNR and CDR2 FQNEAQ come from the germline V gene (reference sequence). The CDR3 is 17 amino acids. CDR3 sequence reads: CASSFGGGRGQNYGYTF. Here the CDR3 DNA reads TGTGCCAGCAGCTTCGGGGGTGGCAGGGGGCAAAACTATGGCTACACCTTC.

The V and J genes are TRBV7-8 and TRBJ2-1; possibly TRBD1 for D (6 bases). In germline, CDR1 is SGHVS, CDR2 FQNEAQ. This CDR3 spans 14 amino acids. V was clipped by 2 bases and J by 5 bases, with 10 bases between them. Here the CDR3 reads CASSLRAGDNEQFF. For the CDR3, the DNA is TGTGCCAGCAGCTTACGGGCAGGGGACAATGAGCAGTTCTTC.